The rows below give T cell receptor beta chains drawn from one sample of a study of cytomegalovirus exposure and HLA in healthy donors. The repertoire was sequenced with immunoSEQ multiplex PCR; TCRdb's copy has only in-frame clones and lacks some. The sample lists about 330,000 clones, around 90% occurring once. The sequencing input was PBMCs. The receptors here all came from a woman aged 25 to 39 in good health and CMV-seropositive. CDR3s include the opening cysteine and the closing phenylalanine or tryptophan. Fields, in order: D gene, V gene, clone size, J gene, CDR3 protein, CDR3 DNA. D genes are given only for firm matches. The size field is filled for only some rows; it gives once, few, many or a size class.

d_call: TRBD2
v_call: TRBV19
clone_size: once
j_call: TRBJ2-7
cdr3_aa: CASSATGTSVDEQYF
cdr3_nt: TGTGCCAGTAGTGCCACCGGGACTAGCGTCGACGAGCAGTACTTC

d_call: -
v_call: TRBV11-3
clone_size: -
j_call: TRBJ2-5
cdr3_aa: CASSRRGETQYF
cdr3_nt: TGTGCCAGCAGCAGGAGGGGGGAGACCCAGTACTTC

d_call: -
v_call: TRBV6-1
clone_size: -
j_call: TRBJ2-1
cdr3_aa: CASSAERRLGGYNEQFF
cdr3_nt: TGTGCCAGCAGTGCGGAGAGAAGACTAGGGGGGTACAATGAGCAGTTCTTC

d_call: -
v_call: TRBV6-5
clone_size: -
j_call: TRBJ1-1
cdr3_aa: CASSLYDSGTEAFF
cdr3_nt: TGTGCCAGCAGCCTATATGATAGTGGCACTGAAGCTTTCTTT

d_call: -
v_call: TRBV19
clone_size: once
j_call: TRBJ1-6
cdr3_aa: CASSTLASYNSPLHF
cdr3_nt: TGTGCCAGTAGTACTCTGGCCTCCTATAATTCACCCCTCCACTTT

d_call: -
v_call: TRBV30
clone_size: -
j_call: TRBJ1-5
cdr3_aa: CASTRGSSNQPQHF
cdr3_nt: TGTGCCTCCACCCGTGGCAGCAGCAATCAGCCCCAGCATTTT

d_call: -
v_call: TRBV7-6
clone_size: -
j_call: TRBJ1-2
cdr3_aa: CASSTESGAGYGYTF
cdr3_nt: TGTGCCAGCAGCACGGAGTCAGGGGCGGGCTATGGCTACACCTTC

d_call: -
v_call: TRBV6-1
clone_size: -
j_call: TRBJ2-1
cdr3_aa: CASRSQRDEQFF
cdr3_nt: TGTGCCAGCAGGTCCCAGAGGGATGAGCAGTTCTTC

d_call: -
v_call: TRBV19
clone_size: -
j_call: TRBJ1-4
cdr3_aa: CASSITGLFF
cdr3_nt: TGTGCCAGTAGTATAACAGGGTTGTTTTTT

d_call: TRBD2
v_call: TRBV6-5
clone_size: -
j_call: TRBJ2-2
cdr3_aa: CASSQTSFNTGELFF
cdr3_nt: TGTGCCAGCAGCCAGACTAGCTTTAACACCGGGGAGCTGTTTTTT

d_call: -
v_call: TRBV5-1
clone_size: -
j_call: TRBJ1-5
cdr3_aa: CASSLTAGGNQPQHF
cdr3_nt: TGCGCCAGCAGCTTGACGGCCGGGGGCAATCAGCCCCAGCATTTT

d_call: -
v_call: TRBV11-2
clone_size: -
j_call: TRBJ2-2
cdr3_aa: CASSFERGGELFF
cdr3_nt: TGTGCCAGCAGCTTTGAGAGGGGCGGGGAGCTGTTTTTT

d_call: TRBD1
v_call: TRBV6-5
clone_size: -
j_call: TRBJ2-7
cdr3_aa: CASRRGTGGNYEQYF
cdr3_nt: TGTGCCAGCAGACGGGGGACAGGGGGAAATTACGAGCAGTACTTC

d_call: TRBD1
v_call: TRBV25-1
clone_size: -
j_call: TRBJ1-2
cdr3_aa: CASGKTGAYGYTF
cdr3_nt: TGTGCCAGCGGGAAAACAGGGGCCTATGGCTACACCTTC

d_call: -
v_call: TRBV7-2
clone_size: -
j_call: TRBJ2-1
cdr3_aa: CASSLPSYNEQFF
cdr3_nt: TGTGCCAGCAGCTTGCCGTCCTACAATGAGCAGTTCTTC

d_call: -
v_call: TRBV9
clone_size: -
j_call: TRBJ2-5
cdr3_aa: CASSPHTRAFQETQYF
cdr3_nt: TGTGCCAGCAGCCCCCATACTAGGGCCTTTCAAGAGACCCAGTACTTC

d_call: -
v_call: TRBV6-6
clone_size: many
j_call: TRBJ1-1
cdr3_aa: CASSPRVRTEAFF
cdr3_nt: TGTGCCAGCAGTCCCCGGGTTCGGACTGAAGCTTTCTTT

d_call: TRBD1
v_call: TRBV4-3
clone_size: -
j_call: TRBJ1-1
cdr3_aa: CASSQSTGVNTEAFF
cdr3_nt: TGCGCCAGCAGCCAATCTACAGGGGTGAACACTGAAGCTTTCTTT

d_call: -
v_call: TRBV25-1
clone_size: -
j_call: TRBJ2-5
cdr3_aa: CASSEFAARRETQYF
cdr3_nt: TGTGCCAGCAGTGAATTCGCTGCTAGAAGAGAGACCCAGTACTTC

d_call: TRBD1
v_call: TRBV6-5
clone_size: -
j_call: TRBJ1-6
cdr3_aa: CASSRQGLGSPLHF
cdr3_nt: TGTGCCAGCAGCCGACAGGGTCTAGGTTCACCCCTCCACTTT

d_call: TRBD2
v_call: TRBV6-5
clone_size: -
j_call: TRBJ2-1
cdr3_aa: CASRGLAGFEAQFF
cdr3_nt: TGTGCCAGCAGGGGACTAGCGGGATTCGAAGCGCAGTTCTTC

d_call: -
v_call: TRBV4-3
clone_size: -
j_call: TRBJ2-7
cdr3_aa: CASSQDNLASGEQYF
cdr3_nt: TGCGCCAGCAGCCAAGATAATCTAGCATCGGGGGAGCAGTACTTC

d_call: -
v_call: TRBV13
clone_size: -
j_call: TRBJ2-7
cdr3_aa: CASSLPTGSPAFFSYEQYF
cdr3_nt: TGTGCCAGCAGCCTCCCGACAGGCTCTCCCGCCTTTTTTTCCTACGAGCAGTACTTC

d_call: -
v_call: TRBV28
clone_size: -
j_call: TRBJ1-2
cdr3_aa: CASSQTLSPVDYGYTF
cdr3_nt: TGTGCCAGCAGTCAAACCCTTTCACCGGTGGACTATGGCTACACCTTC

d_call: TRBD2
v_call: TRBV18
clone_size: -
j_call: TRBJ2-1
cdr3_aa: CASSPPIRRGVNEQFF
cdr3_nt: TGTGCCAGCTCACCACCGATTAGACGGGGGGTCAATGAGCAGTTCTTC

d_call: TRBD2
v_call: TRBV25-1
clone_size: -
j_call: TRBJ2-3
cdr3_aa: CASSEPSQLAASTDTQYF
cdr3_nt: TGTGCCAGCAGTGAACCATCCCAGCTAGCGGCAAGCACAGATACGCAGTATTTT

d_call: TRBD1
v_call: TRBV6-5
clone_size: -
j_call: TRBJ2-7
cdr3_aa: CASSYQSTGAYEQYF
cdr3_nt: TGTGCCAGCAGTTATCAGTCAACAGGGGCCTACGAGCAGTACTTC

d_call: -
v_call: TRBV7-6
clone_size: few
j_call: TRBJ1-5
cdr3_aa: CASSRVQAQPQHF
cdr3_nt: TGTGCCAGCAGCCGAGTACAGGCTCAGCCCCAGCATTTT

d_call: TRBD2
v_call: TRBV7-2
clone_size: -
j_call: TRBJ2-5
cdr3_aa: CASSISGGAGETQYF
cdr3_nt: TGTGCCAGCAGCATTAGCGGGGGGGCCGGCGAGACCCAGTACTTC

d_call: TRBD1
v_call: TRBV25-1
clone_size: -
j_call: TRBJ2-1
cdr3_aa: CASSDLTQGYDEQFF
cdr3_nt: TGTGCCAGCAGTGACCTCACACAGGGGTACGATGAGCAGTTCTTC

d_call: -
v_call: TRBV7-2
clone_size: -
j_call: TRBJ2-5
cdr3_aa: CASSLDRAGTQYF
cdr3_nt: TGTGCCAGCAGCTTAGACAGGGCGGGGACCCAGTACTTC

d_call: -
v_call: TRBV13
clone_size: -
j_call: TRBJ1-1
cdr3_aa: CASSLAGGRTEAFF
cdr3_nt: TGTGCCAGCAGCTTAGCTGGGGGGCGGACTGAAGCTTTCTTT

d_call: -
v_call: TRBV4-1
clone_size: few
j_call: TRBJ1-5
cdr3_aa: CASSPDSSSNQPQHF
cdr3_nt: TGCGCCAGCAGCCCAGACAGCAGTAGCAATCAGCCCCAGCATTTT

d_call: -
v_call: TRBV30
clone_size: -
j_call: TRBJ1-1
cdr3_aa: CAWSAADSPNTEAFF
cdr3_nt: TGTGCCTGGAGCGCAGCTGACAGCCCGAACACTGAAGCTTTCTTT

d_call: TRBD1
v_call: TRBV10-1
clone_size: few
j_call: TRBJ1-4
cdr3_aa: CASSPTRGDRGHEKLFF
cdr3_nt: TGCGCCAGCAGTCCTACTCGGGGGGACAGGGGGCATGAAAAACTGTTTTTT

d_call: TRBD2
v_call: TRBV5-4
clone_size: -
j_call: TRBJ2-7
cdr3_aa: CASSLAILAGELYEQYF
cdr3_nt: TGTGCCAGCAGCTTGGCAATTCTAGCGGGAGAGCTCTACGAGCAGTACTTC

d_call: -
v_call: TRBV28
clone_size: -
j_call: TRBJ2-1
cdr3_aa: CASSWGSREEQFF
cdr3_nt: TGTGCCAGCTCGTGGGGGTCTAGGGAGGAGCAGTTCTTC

d_call: TRBD2
v_call: TRBV10-2
clone_size: -
j_call: TRBJ2-2
cdr3_aa: CASNKLAEETNTGELFF
cdr3_nt: TGCGCCAGCAATAAACTAGCGGAGGAAACGAACACCGGGGAGCTGTTTTTT

d_call: -
v_call: TRBV6-1
clone_size: -
j_call: TRBJ2-4
cdr3_aa: CASSEVPTQNIQYF
cdr3_nt: TGTGCCAGCAGTGAGGTCCCGACCCAAAACATTCAGTACTTC

d_call: -
v_call: TRBV29-1
clone_size: -
j_call: TRBJ1-2
cdr3_aa: CSAPTGGGGYTF
cdr3_nt: TGCAGCGCCCCGACAGGTGGTGGTGGCTACACCTTC

d_call: TRBD2
v_call: TRBV6-4
clone_size: -
j_call: TRBJ2-1
cdr3_aa: CASSDSPITSGSYNEQFF
cdr3_nt: TGTGCCAGCAGTGACTCACCTATTACTAGCGGGAGTTACAATGAGCAGTTCTTC

d_call: TRBD2
v_call: TRBV4-1
clone_size: -
j_call: TRBJ2-3
cdr3_aa: CASSQETSGVPTDTQYF
cdr3_nt: TGCGCCAGCAGCCAGGAGACTAGCGGGGTACCCACAGATACGCAGTATTTT

d_call: -
v_call: TRBV6-5
clone_size: -
j_call: TRBJ1-1
cdr3_aa: CASTQGTEEAFF
cdr3_nt: TGTGCCAGCACCCAAGGGACGGAAGAAGCTTTCTTT

d_call: -
v_call: TRBV27
clone_size: -
j_call: TRBJ2-7
cdr3_aa: CASRRQAYSYEQYF
cdr3_nt: TGTGCCAGCAGGCGACAGGCCTACTCCTACGAGCAGTACTTC